A selection of T cell receptor beta chains follows, all from one sample in a study of molecular identifiers for immune sequencing clone quantification. Each CDR3 protein gets one entry after TCRdb re-called the PCR reads with MiXCR. The profile covers approximately 320,000 distinct CDR3 sequences, with roughly 24% appearing a single time and 0.74% taken by the ten largest. Sequenced material: naive CD8+ T cells from blood, with Jurkat cell RNA spiked in. Receptor source: a human donor in good health. Some libraries in this study had Jurkat cell RNA spiked in. Both conserved end residues are part of each CDR3. Fields, in order: V gene, clone size, D gene, J gene, CDR3 DNA, CDR3 protein. D genes are given only for firm matches. A row's size may be missing; if present it is once, few, many or a size class.

V gene: TRBV19
clone size: few
D gene: NA
J gene: TRBJ2-2
CDR3 DNA: TGTGCCAGTAGTATAGCGACAGCGAACACCGGGGAGCTGTTTTTT
CDR3 protein: CASSIATANTGELFF

V gene: TRBV7-9
clone size: NA
D gene: NA
J gene: TRBJ1-1
CDR3 DNA: TGTGCCAGCAGCTCCCAACCCCAGGGGAGGGGCACTGAAGCTTTCTTT
CDR3 protein: CASSSQPQGRGTEAFF

V gene: TRBV20-1
clone size: few
D gene: NA
J gene: TRBJ2-7
CDR3 DNA: TGCAGTGCTAGAGACCGACTAGTTTTGGGCGAGCAGTACTTC
CDR3 protein: CSARDRLVLGEQYF

V gene: TRBV7-6
clone size: NA
D gene: TRBD2
J gene: TRBJ2-3
CDR3 DNA: TGTGCCAGCAGCCAAAGCGGGAGTCAGGATACGCAGTATTTT
CDR3 protein: CASSQSGSQDTQYF

V gene: TRBV4-2
clone size: many
D gene: NA
J gene: TRBJ2-1
CDR3 DNA: TGTGCCAGCAGCCAACCCCGGACCGGGGATGAGCAGTTCTTC
CDR3 protein: CASSQPRTGDEQFF

V gene: TRBV4-3
clone size: few
D gene: NA
J gene: TRBJ1-4
CDR3 DNA: TGCGCCAGCAGCCAAGATCGCATGGAGGGACCTAATGAAAAACTGTTTTTT
CDR3 protein: CASSQDRMEGPNEKLFF

V gene: TRBV20-1
clone size: many
D gene: NA
J gene: TRBJ1-1
CDR3 DNA: TGCAGTGCTGGGGACAACCGGCCTGAAGCTTTCTTT
CDR3 protein: CSAGDNRPEAFF

V gene: TRBV20-1
clone size: few
D gene: NA
J gene: TRBJ2-7
CDR3 DNA: TGCAGTGCTAGAGACACAAAATTTTACGAGCAGTACTTC
CDR3 protein: CSARDTKFYEQYF

V gene: TRBV20-1
clone size: few
D gene: NA
J gene: TRBJ2-7
CDR3 DNA: TGCAGTGCTACAGGGATAGACCCTTCCTACGAGCAGTACTTC
CDR3 protein: CSATGIDPSYEQYF

V gene: TRBV20-1
clone size: few
D gene: TRBD1
J gene: TRBJ1-6
CDR3 DNA: TGCAGTGCTAGAGATCGAGGACAGGGAAATTCACCCCTCCACTTT
CDR3 protein: CSARDRGQGNSPLHF

V gene: TRBV10-3
clone size: NA
D gene: NA
J gene: TRBJ2-7
CDR3 DNA: TGTGCCCTCAGTGATGGAGGGGGGGGGGCCTACGAGCAGTACTTC
CDR3 protein: CALSDGGGGAYEQYF

V gene: TRBV7-9
clone size: many
D gene: NA
J gene: TRBJ2-3
CDR3 DNA: TGTGCCAGCAGCCGGGATCAGGATACGCAGTATTTT
CDR3 protein: CASSRDQDTQYF

V gene: TRBV11-2
clone size: NA
D gene: NA
J gene: TRBJ1-1
CDR3 DNA: TGTGCCAGCAGCTACGGGGATAGTTTGGGAGCTGAAGCTTTCTTT
CDR3 protein: CASSYGDSLGAEAFF

V gene: TRBV3-1
clone size: NA
D gene: NA
J gene: TRBJ1-2
CDR3 DNA: TGTGCCAGCAGCCAAGATCTGCGGCGGGGAAACTATGGCTACACCTTC
CDR3 protein: CASSQDLRRGNYGYTF

V gene: TRBV6-6
clone size: few
D gene: TRBD2
J gene: TRBJ2-5
CDR3 DNA: TGTGCCAGCAGCATAGGGACTAGCGGGGGCCCGATCCGGGAGACCCAGTACTTC
CDR3 protein: CASSIGTSGGPIRETQYF

V gene: TRBV12-3/TRBV12-4
clone size: many
D gene: NA
J gene: TRBJ2-3
CDR3 DNA: TGTGCCAGCAGTCTGGATAGGCATCTAAGGCCCACAGATACGCAGTATTTT
CDR3 protein: CASSLDRHLRPTDTQYF

V gene: TRBV19
clone size: NA
D gene: TRBD1
J gene: TRBJ1-5
CDR3 DNA: TGTGCCAGTAGACCCGACAGGGTAAGCAATCAGCCCCAGCATTTT
CDR3 protein: CASRPDRVSNQPQHF

V gene: TRBV10-2
clone size: many
D gene: TRBD2
J gene: TRBJ2-3
CDR3 DNA: TGCGCCAGCAGTGAACCTAGCGGAGATACGCAGTATTTT
CDR3 protein: CASSEPSGDTQYF

V gene: TRBV6-2/TRBV6-3
clone size: NA
D gene: NA
J gene: TRBJ2-1
CDR3 DNA: TGTGCCAGCAGTTACCACAGCGGTCCGAATGAGCAGTTCTTC
CDR3 protein: CASSYHSGPNEQFF

V gene: TRBV4-3
clone size: few
D gene: TRBD1
J gene: TRBJ1-1
CDR3 DNA: TGCGCCAGCAGCCACGGCCTTTCGACAGGGAGCACTGAAGCTTTCTTT
CDR3 protein: CASSHGLSTGSTEAFF

V gene: TRBV25-1
clone size: many
D gene: TRBD2
J gene: TRBJ2-1
CDR3 DNA: TGTGCCAGCAGTGGATACTTAGCGGGAGGGTTTCGCAATGAGCAGTTCTTC
CDR3 protein: CASSGYLAGGFRNEQFF

V gene: TRBV6-2/TRBV6-3
clone size: few
D gene: TRBD1
J gene: TRBJ1-2
CDR3 DNA: TGTGCCAGCAGTGCCGGGACAGGGGGTACCTATGGCTACACCTTC
CDR3 protein: CASSAGTGGTYGYTF

V gene: TRBV12-3/TRBV12-4
clone size: NA
D gene: TRBD2
J gene: TRBJ2-3
CDR3 DNA: TGTGCCAGTCAACAAAAGACGGGGGGAAGCACAGATACGCAGTATTTT
CDR3 protein: CASQQKTGGSTDTQYF

V gene: TRBV13
clone size: many
D gene: TRBD2
J gene: TRBJ2-3
CDR3 DNA: TGTGCCAGCAGCTGGCCCCTAGCGGGAGATTTAAATACGCAGTATTTT
CDR3 protein: CASSWPLAGDLNTQYF

V gene: TRBV7-9
clone size: many
D gene: TRBD1
J gene: TRBJ1-1
CDR3 DNA: TGTGCCAGCAGCTCACCCTTGACAGGGGGAAGTGTCACTGAAGCTTTCTTT
CDR3 protein: CASSSPLTGGSVTEAFF

V gene: TRBV20-1
clone size: many
D gene: NA
J gene: TRBJ1-2
CDR3 DNA: TGCAGTGCTAGTCTTCGGGACTACTATGGCTACACCTTC
CDR3 protein: CSASLRDYYGYTF

V gene: TRBV5-1
clone size: many
D gene: TRBD2
J gene: TRBJ2-1
CDR3 DNA: TGCGCCAGCAGCTTCGGCGGGGGGCCCTACAATGAGCAGTTCTTC
CDR3 protein: CASSFGGGPYNEQFF

V gene: TRBV7-9
clone size: NA
D gene: TRBD1
J gene: TRBJ2-5
CDR3 DNA: TGTGCCAGCAGCTTGGGGCCGGGACAGCAAGAGACCCAGTACTTC
CDR3 protein: CASSLGPGQQETQYF

V gene: TRBV5-5
clone size: NA
D gene: TRBD2
J gene: TRBJ2-7
CDR3 DNA: TGTGCCAGCAGCTTTAGCGGGGGTACCCACGAGCAGTACTTC
CDR3 protein: CASSFSGGTHEQYF

V gene: TRBV25-1
clone size: many
D gene: TRBD2
J gene: TRBJ2-5
CDR3 DNA: TGTGCCAGCAGTGAATATCGGCTAGCGGGAGCCGCTCTGTACCAAGAGACCCAGTACTTC
CDR3 protein: CASSEYRLAGAALYQETQYF

V gene: TRBV28
clone size: few
D gene: TRBD2
J gene: TRBJ2-1
CDR3 DNA: TGTGCCAGCAGTTTAACGCCCCGACTAGCGGCCTGGTATGAGCAGTTCTTC
CDR3 protein: CASSLTPRLAAWYEQFF

V gene: TRBV11-1
clone size: few
D gene: NA
J gene: TRBJ2-3
CDR3 DNA: TGTGCCAGCAGCTTATGGGTAGGAATGGATACGCAGTATTTT
CDR3 protein: CASSLWVGMDTQYF

V gene: TRBV6-5
clone size: many
D gene: NA
J gene: TRBJ1-2
CDR3 DNA: TGTGCCAGCAGTTACCCGCAGGGCTATGGCTACACCTTC
CDR3 protein: CASSYPQGYGYTF

V gene: TRBV19
clone size: few
D gene: NA
J gene: TRBJ1-5
CDR3 DNA: TGTGCCAGTAGTATATCTGGGGGACCTTATAGCAATCAGCCCCAGCATTTT
CDR3 protein: CASSISGGPYSNQPQHF

V gene: TRBV3-1
clone size: many
D gene: NA
J gene: TRBJ1-1
CDR3 DNA: TGTGCCAGCAGCCCCTTTTCAGGTGCGGGCACTGAAGCTTTCTTT
CDR3 protein: CASSPFSGAGTEAFF

V gene: TRBV3-1
clone size: few
D gene: NA
J gene: TRBJ1-2
CDR3 DNA: TGTGCCAGCAGCCAAGCTGCGACAGCGTCGCATCTGATCTATGGCTACACCTTC
CDR3 protein: CASSQAATASHLIYGYTF

V gene: TRBV12-3/TRBV12-4
clone size: NA
D gene: NA
J gene: TRBJ2-2
CDR3 DNA: TGTGCCAGCAGTCACGAGACAGTACGGGCCGGGGAGCTGTTTTTT
CDR3 protein: CASSHETVRAGELFF

V gene: TRBV10-3
clone size: NA
D gene: TRBD1
J gene: TRBJ1-1
CDR3 DNA: TGTGCCATGGGACAGGAACCCGCCGGGGCTGAAGCTTTCTTT
CDR3 protein: CAMGQEPAGAEAFF

V gene: TRBV14
clone size: few
D gene: NA
J gene: TRBJ2-1
CDR3 DNA: TGTGCCAGCAGCCCATACATCCTAAATGAGCAGTTCTTC
CDR3 protein: CASSPYILNEQFF

V gene: TRBV6-1
clone size: few
D gene: NA
J gene: TRBJ1-5
CDR3 DNA: TGTGCCAGCAGTGCCGTAAAGGGGGGGAGTGGGAGCAATCAGCCCCAGCATTTT
CDR3 protein: CASSAVKGGSGSNQPQHF